These 29 T cell receptor beta chains share one sample of origin, sequenced in a study of Ad26.COV2.S vaccination and SARS-CoV-2 variants (dated by TCRdb to the early 2020s). What the treatment or condition label conveys for this sample: around 19 received Ad26.COV2.S at low or high dose, single or two shots; five or six received placebo; per-sample allocation not given. For vaccine and placebo recipients, repertoires were sequenced using samples collected on day 63 after the first injection. The library was made by the immunoSEQ multiplex PCR assay. This is the immuneACCESS table as TCRdb keeps it, with only in-frame sequences that have V and J called. A part of the clones is gone; compared with another copy, unresolved V genes explain less than half, and the rest is unexplained. Recorded for this sample are around 340,000 clones; approximately 86% of them occurred a single time. The ten largest account for roughly 10% of the sample.

The sequencing here drew on peripheral blood, taken in a trial of Ad26.COV2.S vaccine versus placebo. These receptors were collected from a person between 18 and 65 years old who received the Ad26.COV2.S COVID-19 vaccine or a placebo.

The chain recombines TRBV9 with TRBJ1-2; the D gene is possibly TRBD1 (6 bases). This CDR3 has 14 residues. From germline, CDR1 is SGDLS and CDR2 YYNGEE. V was cut by 3 bases and J by 1 base, with 10 bases left in between. In DNA form, the CDR3 reads TGTGCCAGCAGCGAAGCAGGGGTTAACTATGGCTACACCTTC. It specifies CASSEAGVNYGYTF.

This sequence joins TRBV12-3 or TRBV12-4 and TRBJ2-1, with D uncertain. The CDR3 has 12 amino acids. Trimming cost V 5 bases and J 10 bases, with 12 bases left between them. The CDR3 DNA sequence: TGTGCCAGCAGTCCCCCCTGGGGAGAGCAGTTCTTC. It codes for CASSPPWGEQFF.

The chain recombines TRBV4-2 with TRBJ2-7; 8 bases are shared with TRBD1. V shed 3 bases and J 3 bases; nucleotides not matched to a gene: 7. The CDR3 runs to 15 residues. The V gene's germline CDR1 is LGHNA and CDR2 YNFKEQ. Here the CDR3 reads CASSHRTGWGYEQYF. The CDR3 DNA follows: TGTGCCAGCAGCCACCGGACAGGGTGGGGCTACGAGCAGTACTTC.

The chain is built from TRBV7-9 and TRBJ2-3; D uncertain. The CDR3 consists of 15 residues. Trimming shortened V by 2 bases and J by 0 bases, and 9 bases separated the two germline ends. Germline lookup yields CDR1 SEHNR and CDR2 FQNEAQ (reference sequence). The CDR3 spells CASSLSTFSTDTQYF. CDR3 nucleotide sequence: TGTGCCAGCAGCTTATCGACTTTCAGCACAGATACGCAGTATTTT.

The chain recombines TRBV28 with TRBJ1-1; perhaps TRBD1 as D (6 bases). V shed 7 bases and J shed 5 bases, with 14 bases lying between them. Germline assignment: CDR1 MDHEN and CDR2 SYDVKM. The CDR3 extends over 13 amino acids. CDR3 sequence: CASIGGEMTEAFF. The CDR3 DNA is TGTGCCAGCATAGGGGGGGAGATGACTGAAGCTTTCTTT.

The chain's CDR3 is CAITREGTDTQYF. The CDR3 bases are TGTGCCATCACGCGGGAGGGCACAGATACGCAGTATTTT. V is TRBV10-3 and J is TRBJ2-3, with 8 bases matching TRBD2. Germline values: CDR1 ENHRY, CDR2 SYGVKD. This CDR3 spans 13 amino acids. V gave up 7 bases and J gave up 1 base; unmatched junction bases: 1.

CDR3 loop: CASRAPSDYGYTF. The DNA for the CDR3 is TGTGCCAGCAGGGCGCCTTCGGACTATGGCTACACCTTC. This rearrangement joins TRBV28 to TRBJ1-2; the D is unclear. Trimming shortened V by 6 bases and J by 3 bases, and 11 bases separated the two germline ends. The germline gives CDR1 MDHEN, CDR2 SYDVKM. The CDR3 has 13 residues.

The rearrangement uses TRBV7-9 and TRBJ2-1; 11 nucleotides line up with TRBD2. The V segment lost 5 bases and the J segment 3 bases; nucleotides outside the gene matches: 3. The CDR3 length is 15 residues. CDR1 SEHNR and CDR2 FQNEAQ come from the germline V gene (reference sequence). This CDR3 is CASSPSGRIYNEQFF. The CDR3 DNA reads TGTGCCAGCAGCCCTAGCGGGAGGATCTACAATGAGCAGTTCTTC.

V gene TRBV2 combines with J gene TRBJ2-3, with 8 bases matching TRBD2. This CDR3 is built from 15 residues. Germline CDR1 is SNHLY and CDR2 is FYNNEI. The V and J ends lost 4 bases and 2 bases, in that order; junction bases with no gene match: 5. The CDR3: CASSVGLAVTDTQYF. CDR3 in DNA: TGTGCCAGCAGTGTCGGACTAGCTGTCACAGATACGCAGTATTTT.

The V gene is TRBV2, the J gene TRBJ1-4; D may be TRBD1 (5 bases). Trimming cost V 7 bases and J 7 bases, with 16 bases left between them. Germline assignment: CDR1 SNHLY and CDR2 FYNNEI. This CDR3 has 14 residues. The CDR3 loop is CASIERGRGEKLFF. CDR3 DNA sequence: TGTGCCAGCATCGAGAGGGGTCGGGGTGAAAAACTGTTTTTT. The whole variable domain, remainder taken from reference TRBV2 and TRBJ1-4, is EPEVTQTPSHQVTQMGQEVILRCVPISNHLYFYWYRQILGQKVEFLVSFYNNEISEKSEIFDDQFSVERPDGSNFTLKIRSTKLEDSAMYFCASIERGRGEKLFFGSGTQLSVL.

Only one count was recorded for this clone. The chain uses TRBV3-1 (or the pseudogene TRBV3-2) and TRBJ2-3; TRBD2 agrees at 10 bases. The CDR3 extends over 21 amino acids. The V gene end was trimmed by 5 bases and the J gene end by 4 bases; junction bases not matched to a gene: 24. Germline CDR1 LGHDT, CDR2 YNNKEL (reference sequence). The CDR3 here is CASSAPRWLAGDGRAADTQYF. The CDR3 nucleotides read TGTGCCAGCAGCGCCCCGAGGTGGCTAGCGGGAGATGGTCGTGCGGCAGATACGCAGTATTTT.

This CDR3 reads CASSLDRGTYEQYF. CDR3 sequence (DNA): TGTGCCAGCAGCTTAGACCGGGGAACTTACGAGCAGTACTTC. The chain recombines TRBV7-8 with TRBJ2-7, with D perhaps TRBD2 (5 bases). Germline CDR1 reads SGHVS; CDR2 reads FQNEAQ. Trimming left V 1 base short and J 4 bases short, with 11 bases between. CDR3 size: 14 residues.

The rearrangement uses TRBV9 and TRBJ2-7, with 12 positions matching TRBD1. The CDR3 has 15 amino acids. Germline V gene lookup returns CDR1 SGDLS and CDR2 YYNGEE. The ends lost 2 bases at V and 5 bases at J; junction bases unmatched: 5. In DNA form, the CDR3 reads TGTGCCAGCAGCGTGGGGACAGGGGGCTTCCACGAGCAGTACTTC. Translation gives CASSVGTGGFHEQYF.

The chain links TRBV5-4 to TRBJ2-1, with 9 bases aligning to TRBD2. This CDR3 is 14 amino acids long. Germline CDR1 is SGHNT and CDR2 is YYREEE (reference sequence). With 2 bases clipped from V and 7 bases from J, the junction kept 4 bases outside the gene matches. The CDR3 DNA is TGTGCCAGCAGCTTTAGCGGGGGAACAAATGAGCAGTTCTTC. Residues: CASSFSGGTNEQFF. Looking up the rest from reference TRBV5-4 and TRBJ2-1 gives the full variable domain: ETGVTQSPTHLIKTRGQQVTLRCSSQSGHNTVSWYQQALGQGPQFIFQYYREEENGRGNFPPRFSGLQFPNYSSELNVNALELDDSALYLCASSFSGGTNEQFFGPGTRLTVL.

The V and J genes are TRBV28 and TRBJ2-4, with 7 positions matching TRBD1. Per the germline V gene, CDR1 is MDHEN and CDR2 is SYDVKM. The J segment lost 2 bases and the V segment lost 6 bases, leaving 7 bases of the junction unmatched. This CDR3 has 15 residues. In nucleotides, the CDR3 is TGTGCCAGCAGCACAGGGGAATGGACCAAAAACATTCAGTACTTC. This translates into CASSTGEWTKNIQYF.

The chain carries TRBV7-2 and TRBJ2-7; D gene unclear. Germline lookup yields CDR1 SGHTA and CDR2 FQGNSA. The V end lost 5 bases, the J end lost 4 bases, and 15 bases lay between the germline ends. The CDR3 totals 14 residues. The CDR3 here is CASSPRPVGYEQYF. CDR3 DNA: TGTGCCAGCAGCCCCCGCCCGGTCGGTTACGAGCAGTACTTC.

V usage is TRBV9 and J usage is TRBJ2-6; possible D gene TRBD2, 6 bases. The CDR3 contains 19 residues. Looked up from germline, CDR1 is SGDLS and CDR2 is YYNGEE. Trimming removed 0 bases at V and 0 bases at J, with 16 bases between. The CDR3 DNA follows: TGTGCCAGCAGCGTAGCCTCGGGACGGGGGAGCTCTGGGGCCAACGTCCTGACTTTC. It is translated as CASSVASGRGSSGANVLTF.

The chain recombines TRBV6-4 with TRBJ1-5; a possible D gene is TRBD1 (6 bases). The germline V gene has CDR1 MRHNA and CDR2 SNTAGT. The CDR3 is made up of 13 amino acids. The ends were cut back, 6 bases at V and 5 bases at J, with 11 bases in the middle. CDR3 sequence reads: CASRRGAYQPQHF. As DNA, the CDR3 is TGTGCCAGCAGGCGGGGGGCCTATCAGCCCCAGCATTTT.

The chain carries TRBV28 and TRBJ2-6; TRBD1 might be the D (6 bases). The germline V gene encodes CDR1 MDHEN and CDR2 SYDVKM. The CDR3 runs to 18 residues. Trimming took 5 bases from V and 0 from J, leaving 17 bases between them. The CDR3 sequence: CASSVRGQNPSGANVLTF. Here the CDR3 DNA reads TGTGCCAGCAGTGTCCGGGGACAAAATCCCTCTGGGGCCAACGTCCTGACTTTC. The full variable domain, completed using reference TRBV28 and TRBJ2-6, is DVKVTQSSRYLVKRTGEKVFLECVQDMDHENMFWYRQDPGLGLRLIYFSYDVKMKEKGDIPEGYSVSREKKERFSLILESASTNQTSMYLCASSVRGQNPSGANVLTFGAGSRLTVL.

DNA of the CDR3: TGTGCCAGCAAATCTGGAATTGCTAACGCTGAAGCTTTCTTT. It specifies CASKSGIANAEAFF. The chain links TRBV6-6 to TRBJ1-1; D ambiguous. This CDR3 has 14 residues. V lost 7 bases, J lost 6 bases, and 18 bases lay in between. Germline values: CDR1 MNHNY, CDR2 SVGAGI (reference sequence).

V gene TRBV6-5 combines with J gene TRBJ2-1, with 7 bases aligning to TRBD1. The CDR3 runs to 16 residues. Germline V lookup: CDR1 MNHEY, CDR2 SVGAGI. Unmatched junction bases numbered 5, after V lost 3 bases and J lost 0 bases. The CDR3 nucleotides are TGTGCCAGCAGTTATTATGGGGACAGCTCCTACAATGAGCAGTTCTTC. Protein: CASSYYGDSSYNEQFF.

The rearrangement joins TRBV7-8 to TRBJ2-7; no definite D call. Germline loops: CDR1 SGHVS, CDR2 FQNEAQ. This CDR3 is 15 amino acids long. Trimming shortened V by 1 base and J by 0 bases, and 10 bases separated the two germline ends. In DNA, the CDR3 is TGTGCCAGCAGCTTAGGGGTAGGGTCCTCCTACGAGCAGTACTTC. Translating it yields CASSLGVGSSYEQYF.

This clone came up once. The J gene is TRBJ1-6, the V gene TRBV20-1, with TRBD1 matching 8 bases. The CDR3 sequence is 18 residues long. CDR1 and CDR2 (germline): DFQATT, SNEGSKA (reference sequence). The J segment lost 1 base and the V segment lost 3 bases, leaving 11 bases of the junction unmatched. This chain's CDR3 is CSASKDRDFWSYNSPLHF. CDR3 DNA: TGCAGTGCTAGTAAGGACAGGGACTTTTGGTCCTATAATTCACCCCTCCACTTT.

The chain has TRBV6-2 or TRBV6-3 and TRBJ2-7, with TRBD1 matching over 7 bases. The V gene end was trimmed by 6 bases and the J gene end by 1 base; junction bases not matched to a gene: 9. Germline V gene data show CDR1 as MNHEY and CDR2 as SVGEGT. The CDR3 sequence is 15 residues long. The chain's CDR3 is CASSGEGARSYEQYF. The DNA for the CDR3 is TGTGCCAGCAGCGGCGAGGGGGCGAGATCCTACGAGCAGTACTTC.

V gene TRBV4-3 combines with J gene TRBJ1-3; the D is unclear. The CDR3 spans 15 residues. Germline loops: CDR1 LGHNA, CDR2 YSLEER. V was shortened by 4 bases and J by 0 bases, with 10 bases between the two germline ends. The CDR3: CASSPAGTSGNTIYF. CDR3 in DNA: TGCGCCAGCAGCCCCGCGGGCACCTCTGGAAACACCATATATTTT.

About this clone itself: The sample has other DNA sequences that encode this CDR3 too. The chain links TRBV3-1 (or the pseudogene TRBV3-2) to TRBJ2-5; D is undetermined. From germline, CDR1 is LGHDT and CDR2 YNNKEL (reference sequence). V was shortened by 3 bases and J by 2 bases, with 7 bases between the two germline ends. This CDR3 has 13 amino acids. The CDR3 loop reads CASSQGRQETQYF. The CDR3 nucleotides read TGTGCCAGCAGCCAGGGAAGACAAGAGACCCAGTACTTC.

This clone occurred once. J is TRBJ2-1 and V is TRBV2, with 7 bases matching TRBD1. Germline V CDR1 and CDR2: SNHLY, FYNNEI. This CDR3 has 16 amino acids. V dropped 4 bases and J dropped 0; count of bases not matched to a gene: 6. CDR3 protein: CASSVGDRGSYNEQFF. CDR3 nucleotides: TGTGCCAGCAGTGTCGGGGACAGAGGCTCCTACAATGAGCAGTTCTTC.

V and J are TRBV3-1 (or the pseudogene TRBV3-2) and TRBJ2-3; a possible D gene is TRBD2 (5 bases). CDR1 is LGHDT, CDR2 YNNKEL, per germline (reference sequence). This CDR3 has 12 residues. Deletions cut 4 bases from V and 5 bases from J, with 7 bases between. The CDR3 loop reads CASSRLQDTQYF. As DNA, the CDR3 is TGTGCCAGCAGCCGACTACAAGATACGCAGTATTTT.

This chain joins TRBV28 and TRBJ1-3; D is possibly TRBD1 (6 bases). This CDR3 has 15 residues. Germline V gene data show CDR1 as MDHEN and CDR2 as SYDVKM. The germline V and J ends were trimmed by 11 bases and 0 bases, with 17 bases remaining between them. CDR3 region: CAAQGGVLSGNTIYF. CDR3 DNA: TGTGCCGCCCAAGGGGGGGTTCTCTCTGGAAACACCATATATTTT.